The 24 T cell receptor beta chains in this list originate from one sample, sequenced in a study of blood T cell repertoires in COVID-19. The assay was immunoSEQ multiplex PCR, and TCRdb's table has in-frame clones only and misses some. The table includes under 45,000 clones, roughly 73% detected once. The sequenced material came from peripheral blood. Receptors originate from a woman in her seventies with acute or convalescent COVID-19.

CDR3 sequence (DNA): TGCGCCAGCAGCCAAGGACAGGGTTACCAAGAGACCCAGTACTTC. Translating gives CASSQGQGYQETQYF. The genes are TRBV4-1 and TRBJ2-5, with 7 bases aligning to TRBD1. CDR1 and CDR2 (germline): MGHRA, YSYEKL. The CDR3 has 15 amino acids. Trimming removed 1 base from V and 0 bases from J; junction bases left unmatched: 2.

The chain joins TRBV28 to TRBJ2-7, with D possibly TRBD1 on 7 matching bases. The germline CDR1 and CDR2 sequences are MDHEN and SYDVKM. The CDR3 totals 16 residues. The V end was cut by 6 bases, the J end by 3 bases, with 21 bases between. Here the CDR3 DNA reads TGTGCCAGCAGCCCGAGGAGGGGCCAGGGGGGCTACGAGCAGTACTTC. Its translation is CASSPRRGQGGYEQYF.

This clone was recorded once. This chain joins TRBV2 and TRBJ1-2; 8 nucleotides match TRBD1. Per the germline V gene, CDR1 is SNHLY and CDR2 is FYNNEI. The CDR3 covers 15 residues. The V segment lost 4 bases and the J segment 4 bases; nucleotides outside the gene matches: 8. CDR3 DNA: TGTGCCAGCAGTGCAGGTGCCAGGGGGCTCTATGGCTACACCTTC. This codes for CASSAGARGLYGYTF.

DNA for the CDR3: TGTGCCAGCGGACCGGACAGCCGATTGGATTATGGCTACACCTTC. It translates to CASGPDSRLDYGYTF. The J gene is TRBJ1-2, the V gene TRBV19; perhaps TRBD1 as D (6 bases). There are 15 residues in the CDR3. Germline lookup yields CDR1 LNHDA and CDR2 SQIVND (reference sequence). Trimming shortened V by 9 bases and J by 5 bases, and 22 bases separated the two germline ends.

The rearrangement joins TRBV2 to TRBJ2-1; 8 positions match TRBD2. The ends lost 5 bases at V and 2 bases at J; junction bases unmatched: 11. CDR1 is SNHLY, CDR2 FYNNEI, per germline. The CDR3 covers 17 residues. DNA for the CDR3: TGTGCCAGCAGTTTATCGGGGGGGCGACGAACCTACAATGAGCAGTTCTTC. Its translation: CASSLSGGRRTYNEQFF.

V is TRBV27 and J is TRBJ2-1; TRBD2 matches 9 bases. V lost 2 bases and J lost 9; bases outside the gene matches: 8. The CDR3 is made up of 15 amino acids. In germline, CDR1 is MNHEY, CDR2 SMNVEV (reference sequence). CDR3 nucleotides: TGTGCCAGCAGTTTAGTAGGCGGGAGGGCCTCTGAGCAGTTCTTC. Protein sequence: CASSLVGGRASEQFF.

DNA of the CDR3: TGTGCCATCAGACCGACAGGGATTGTGGAAGGCTACACCTTC. Its translation: CAIRPTGIVEGYTF. V and J are TRBV10-3 and TRBJ1-2; 7 bases align to TRBD1. The CDR3 has 14 residues. Germline V lookup: CDR1 ENHRY, CDR2 SYGVKD. V was clipped by 6 bases and J by 8 bases; unmatched bases: 12.

V usage is TRBV28 and J usage is TRBJ2-1; 13 nucleotides agree with TRBD2. V lost 4 bases to trimming and J lost 8 bases; unmatched junction nucleotides: 5. Germline CDR1 reads MDHEN; CDR2 reads SYDVKM. The CDR3 length is 15 residues. DNA for the CDR3: TGTGCCAGCAGTTCGGGACTAGCGGGATTCTATGAGCAGTTCTTC. It is translated as CASSSGLAGFYEQFF. Full variable domain (outside the CDR3, taken from reference TRBV28 and TRBJ2-1): DVKVTQSSRYLVKRTGEKVFLECVQDMDHENMFWYRQDPGLGLRLIYFSYDVKMKEKGDIPEGYSVSREKKERFSLILESASTNQTSMYLCASSSGLAGFYEQFFGPGTRLTVL.

The J gene is TRBJ2-2, the V gene TRBV18; D is perhaps TRBD1 (5 bases). The germline V gene has CDR1 KGHSH and CDR2 LQKENI. This CDR3 has 14 residues. V dropped 3 bases and J dropped 3 bases, with 8 bases sitting between them. In DNA form, the CDR3 reads TGTGCCAGCTCACCGACCAGGGACACCGGGGAGCTGTTTTTT. Residues: CASSPTRDTGELFF.

The chain is built from TRBV7-6 and TRBJ2-7, with 7 bases fitting TRBD1. V shed 5 bases, J shed 2 bases, and the junction held 6 bases outside the gene matches. From germline, CDR1 is SGHVS and CDR2 FNYEAQ. The CDR3 is made up of 14 amino acids. The CDR3: CASSHLDRAYEQYF. CDR3 bases: TGTGCCAGCAGCCATCTCGACAGGGCCTACGAGCAGTACTTC.

The chain is built from TRBV29-1 and TRBJ2-7, with TRBD2 matching 9 bases. V lost 4 bases and J lost 6; bases outside the gene matches: 7. Per the germline V gene, CDR1 is SQVTM and CDR2 is ANQGSEA. This CDR3 is built from 13 residues. CDR3 loop: CSVGAGGRREQYF. Here the CDR3 DNA reads TGCAGCGTTGGGGCGGGAGGGCGGCGCGAGCAGTACTTC.

This chain connects TRBV27 to TRBJ2-6; D not resolved. CDR1 is MNHEY, CDR2 SMNVEV, per germline (reference sequence). The CDR3 is made up of 16 amino acids. Trimming left V 5 bases short and J 0 bases short, with 11 bases between. CDR3 region: CASSPRQSSGANVLTF. The CDR3 DNA is TGTGCCAGCAGTCCCCGACAAAGCTCTGGGGCCAACGTCCTGACTTTC. The full variable domain, with the rest looked up from reference TRBV27 and TRBJ2-6, is EAQVTQNPRYLITVTGKKLTVTCSQNMNHEYMSWYRQDPGLGLRQIYYSMNVEVTDKGDVPEGYKVSRKEKRNFPLILESPSPNQTSLYFCASSPRQSSGANVLTFGAGSRLTVL.

This clone was detected only a few times. This rearrangement joins TRBV4-2 to TRBJ1-3; D gene unclear. The V end was cut by 1 base, the J end by 0 bases, with 4 bases between. Germline V lookup: CDR1 LGHNA, CDR2 YNFKEQ. The CDR3 has 14 amino acids. For the CDR3, the DNA is TGTGCCAGCAGCCAAGTACTCTCTGGAAACACCATATATTTT. This codes for CASSQVLSGNTIYF.

The chain is built from TRBV19 and TRBJ1-2; possible D gene TRBD1, 6 bases. This CDR3 has 15 residues. CDR1 is LNHDA and CDR2 is SQIVND in the germline V gene (reference sequence). With 5 bases removed from V and 3 bases from J, the gap between germline ends came to 16 bases. The CDR3 coding sequence is TGTGCCAGTAGTCTTAGGACAGCCGTCCACTATGGCTACACCTTC. Protein: CASSLRTAVHYGYTF. Filled out from reference TRBV19 and TRBJ1-2, the complete variable domain reads DGGITQSPKYLFRKEGQNVTLSCEQNLNHDAMYWYRQDPGQGLRLIYYSQIVNDFQKGDIAEGYSVSREKKESFPLTVTSAQKNPTAFYLCASSLRTAVHYGYTFGSGTRLTVV.

The V gene is TRBV18, the J gene TRBJ2-3, with D possibly being TRBD2 (5 bases). CDR3 length equals 16 residues. V was clipped by 3 bases and J by 0 bases, with 13 bases between them. Germline V gene sequence: CDR1 KGHSH, CDR2 LQKENI. The CDR3: CASSPRAVASTDTQYF. The CDR3 bases are TGTGCCAGCTCACCCCGAGCGGTTGCTAGCACAGATACGCAGTATTTT. The full variable domain, with the rest looked up from reference TRBV18 and TRBJ2-3, is NAGVMQNPRHLVRRRGQEARLRCSPMKGHSHVYWYRQLPEEGLKFMVYLQKENIIDESGMPKERFSAEFPKEGPSILRIQQVVRGDSAAYFCASSPRAVASTDTQYFGPGTRLTVL.

The CDR3 DNA reads as TGCGCCAGCACACCAGGTATTAACTATGGCTACACCTTC. Translating it yields CASTPGINYGYTF. The chain links TRBV5-1 to TRBJ1-2, with D unresolved. V was cut by 6 bases and J by 1 base, with 10 bases left in between. The germline CDR1 and CDR2 sequences are SGHRS and YFSETQ. This CDR3 is built from 13 residues.

The rearrangement joins TRBV15 to TRBJ1-2; tentative D call: TRBD1 (5 bases). The CDR3 runs 14 residues. V lost 1 base to trimming and J lost 4 bases, with 10 bases between them. CDR1 is LNHNV, CDR2 YYDKDF, per germline (reference sequence). DNA of the CDR3: TGTGCCACCAGCAGAGTCGGGGGGATCTATGGCTACACCTTC. Translating gives CATSRVGGIYGYTF.

The genes are TRBV6-5 and TRBJ1-6, with D perhaps TRBD1 (6 bases). In germline, CDR1 is MNHEY, CDR2 SVGAGI. V lost 0 bases and J lost 9, with 15 bases in between. This CDR3 region has 16 residues. CDR3 bases: TGTGCCAGCAGTTACTCGAAACAGGGTATGGGTTCACCCCTCCACTTT. This sequence encodes CASSYSKQGMGSPLHF.

The V gene is TRBV6-2 or TRBV6-3, the J gene TRBJ1-1, with a weak D call TRBD1 (5 bases). The CDR3 has 12 residues. The V gene lost 8 bases and the J gene lost 6 bases, with 13 bases spanning the gap. The germline gives CDR1 MNHEY, CDR2 SVGEGT. For the CDR3, the DNA is TGTGCCAGCCGCCCCTCGGGGGCTGAAGCTTTCTTT. Residues: CASRPSGAEAFF.

This sequence joins TRBV4-1 and TRBJ1-4, with D possibly being TRBD1 (5 bases). Trimming took 0 bases from V and 7 from J, leaving 18 bases between them. The CDR3 spans 17 residues. Per germline, CDR1 MGHRA and CDR2 YSYEKL. The CDR3 loop is CASSQDWGVGGGEKLFF. For the CDR3, the DNA is TGCGCCAGCAGCCAAGATTGGGGGGTCGGAGGAGGTGAAAAACTGTTTTTT.

This clone is a singleton in its sample. The DNA for the CDR3 is TGTGCCAGCAGCCCCGGGACTAGCGGGTCCTACAATGAGCAGTTCTTC. Translating gives CASSPGTSGSYNEQFF. This chain connects TRBV7-9 to TRBJ2-1; the match to TRBD2 covers 12 bases. The V segment lost 5 bases and the J segment 1 base; nucleotides outside the gene matches: 3. In germline, CDR1 is SEHNR, CDR2 FQNEAQ (reference sequence). The CDR3 is made up of 16 amino acids.

The chain couples TRBV18 to TRBJ2-1; D is ambiguous. In germline, CDR1 is KGHSH, CDR2 LQKENI. The V end was cut by 3 bases, the J end by 3 bases, with 12 bases between. The CDR3 sequence is 15 residues long. CDR3 sequence reads: CASSPTSGNYNEQFF. CDR3 nucleotide sequence: TGTGCCAGCTCACCGACCTCAGGCAACTACAATGAGCAGTTCTTC. The variable domain in full, completed from reference TRBV18 and TRBJ2-1, reads NAGVMQNPRHLVRRRGQEARLRCSPMKGHSHVYWYRQLPEEGLKFMVYLQKENIIDESGMPKERFSAEFPKEGPSILRIQQVVRGDSAAYFCASSPTSGNYNEQFFGPGTRLTVL.

The chain has TRBV7-9 and TRBJ1-6; 7 positions match TRBD1. This CDR3 has 16 residues. Trimming cost V 2 bases and J 2 bases; bases outside gene matches: 3. CDR1 and CDR2 (germline): SEHNR, FQNEAQ (reference sequence). The CDR3 DNA follows: TGTGCCAGCAGCTTATCCGGGACAGCCTATAATTCACCCCTCCACTTT. Its protein product is CASSLSGTAYNSPLHF. Drawing the rest from reference TRBV7-9 and TRBJ1-6, the complete variable domain is DTGVSQNPRHKITKRGQNVTFRCDPISEHNRLYWYRQTLGQGPEFLTYFQNEAQLEKSRLLSDRFSAERPKGSFSTLEIQRTEQGDSAMYLCASSLSGTAYNSPLHFGNGTRLTVT.

This rearrangement joins TRBV18 to TRBJ2-7; 8 bases match TRBD1. Per germline, CDR1 KGHSH and CDR2 LQKENI. The J segment lost 3 bases and the V segment lost 3 bases, leaving 4 bases of the junction unmatched. CDR3 length: 14 amino acids. CDR3: CASSPAGGVYEQYF. CDR3 bases: TGTGCCAGCTCACCTGCAGGGGGCGTCTACGAGCAGTACTTC.